Presented here are 9 T cell receptor beta chains from one specimen sequenced in a study of T cells in women clearing cervical HPV infection. Clones were read by immunoSEQ multiplex PCR, and TCRdb kept only the in-frame ones, dropping some. Here the sample table reports roughly 35,000 clones. The sample comprised blood buffy coat. Source of these receptors: a woman aged 18 to 75 with a cervical HPV16 infection that either progressed to CIN3+ or cleared (not recorded which).

With respect to this clone: The read comes to an end 3 residues before the CDR3 does, leaving the germline J gene to fill in the end. The chain uses TRBV20-1 and TRBJ2-5; a weak D match, TRBD2 (6 bases). Germline CDR1 DFQATT, CDR2 SNEGSKA (reference sequence). The CDR3 has 14 amino acids. V shed 5 bases and J shed 1 base, with 14 bases lying between them. The chain's CDR3 is CSAAAGPLQETQYF. Incomplete CDR3 DNA: TGCAGTGCTGCAGCGGGCCCCCTCCAAGAGACC.

Regarding this clone: The DNA ends 3 residues before the CDR3 does, and the rest of the CDR3 is filled in from the germline J gene. This chain links TRBV5-6 with TRBJ2-7; 11 bases match TRBD1. V lost 3 bases, J lost 5 bases, and 4 bases stayed unmatched. This CDR3 is 14 amino acids long. The germline V gene has CDR1 SGHDT and CDR2 YYEEEE. The CDR3 protein is CASSYGQGAHEQYF. The CDR3 bases that were read are TGTGCCAGCAGCTATGGACAGGGGGCACACGAG.

On this clone itself: The read ends 3 residues shy of where the CDR3 ends; the end is completed using the germline J gene. The genes are TRBV7-9 and TRBJ2-7, with D perhaps TRBD1 (6 bases). There are 14 residues in the CDR3. Trimming cost V 5 bases and J 1 base, with 12 bases left between them. Germline CDR1 reads SEHNR; CDR2 reads FQNEAQ (reference sequence). Incomplete CDR3 DNA: TGTGCCAGCAGCGCCCGGGACAAATCCTACGAG. Translated, it gives CASSARDKSYE. The complete CDR3 sequence is CASSARDKSYEQYF.

As to this clone: The CDR3 is cut off 3 residues early in the read; its end comes from the germline J gene. The chain has TRBV5-1 and TRBJ2-5, with D maybe TRBD2 (5 bases). Germline V gives CDR1 SGHRS, CDR2 YFSETQ. The CDR3 has 14 amino acids. The V gene lost 0 bases and the J gene lost 4 bases, with 10 bases spanning the gap. The CDR3 DNA, read in part, is TGCGCCAGCAGCTTGGGACCTGAGGGAGAGACC. Protein sequence: CASSLGPEGET. The entire CDR3 is CASSLGPEGETQYF.

Comment on this clone: From the germline J gene comes the end of the CDR3, since the read stops 3 residues before it. V gene TRBV19 combines with J gene TRBJ1-5, with unresolved D. The V end lost 3 bases, the J end lost 0 bases, and 9 bases lay between the germline ends. Germline V gene lookup returns CDR1 LNHDA and CDR2 SQIVND (reference sequence). This CDR3 contains 15 residues. CDR3 DNA, as far as it was read: TGTGCCAGTAGTATGAACCCTAATAGCAATCAGCCC. The encoded protein is CASSMNPNSNQP. The full CDR3 sequence reads CASSMNPNSNQPQHF.

As regards this clone: With the read ending 3 residues before the CDR3 end, the germline J gene is used to fill in that end. This chain joins TRBV9 and TRBJ2-5, with a tentative D call TRBD2 (6 bases). V gave up 0 bases and J gave up 1 base, with 7 bases separating them. This CDR3 comprises 14 residues. CDR1 and CDR2 (germline): SGDLS, YYNGEE. The CDR3 region is CASSVGTTQETQYF. CDR3 DNA, as far as it was read: TGTGCCAGCAGCGTAGGGACTACCCAAGAGACC.

Turning to this clone: The read ends 3 residues before the CDR3 terminus; that terminus is restored from the germline J gene. V is TRBV7-2 and J is TRBJ2-5; 9 positions match TRBD1. Germline loops: CDR1 SGHTA, CDR2 FQGNSA. V shed 6 bases, J shed 4 bases, and the junction held 6 bases outside the gene matches. The CDR3 is 14 amino acids. The CDR3 protein is CASRSTGGAETQYF. The covered CDR3 bases are TGTGCCAGCAGATCAACAGGGGGCGCAGAGACC.

Notes on this clone: The DNA ends 3 residues before the CDR3 does, and the rest of the CDR3 is filled in from the germline J gene. This chain joins TRBV2 and TRBJ1-2; possible D gene TRBD1, 6 bases. Trimming shortened V by 1 base and J by 0 bases, and 6 bases separated the two germline ends. The germline V gene has CDR1 SNHLY and CDR2 FYNNEI. The CDR3 runs to 14 residues. CDR3 DNA (partial): TGTGCCAGCAGTGAAGGGACAGCTAACTATGGC. Translating gives CASSEGTANYG. The complete CDR3 sequence is CASSEGTANYGYTF.

With respect to this clone: The read ends 3 residues shy of where the CDR3 ends; the end is completed using the germline J gene. The gene calls are TRBV5-1 and TRBJ2-3; TRBD1 matches at 7 bases. This CDR3 has 13 amino acids. The germline V gene has CDR1 SGHRS and CDR2 YFSETQ. V dropped 4 bases and J dropped 3; count of bases not matched to a gene: 2. CDR3 DNA, as far as it was read: TGCGCCAGCAGCACACAGGGGACAGATACG. This gives the protein CASSTQGTDT. The CDR3, in full, reads CASSTQGTDTQYF.